The 7 T cell receptor beta chains below were found in one sample sequenced in a study of T cell repertoires in cytomegalovirus infection. A single record per CDR3 protein comes from TCRdb applying MiXCR to the reads. The sample consists of roughly 230,000 distinct CDR3 sequences, about 12% of them appearing once. Input material: PBMCs. The receptor source for this set is a human donor in good health (CMV status not recorded). Some clones in this sample may be carry-over from other donors' samples.

This clonotype was picked up many times. The rearrangement links TRBV7-2 to TRBJ1-5, with D unclear. The germline CDR1 and CDR2 sequences are SGHTA and FQGNSA. The CDR3 is 15 residues long. The germline V and J ends were trimmed by 5 bases and 7 bases, with 18 bases remaining between them. CDR3 loop: CASSPSTGRGQPQHF. In DNA, the CDR3 is TGTGCCAGCAGCCCCTCGACCGGGCGGGGACAGCCCCAGCATTTT. Supplemented by reference TRBV7-2 and TRBJ1-5, the full variable domain reads GAGVSQSPSNKVTEKGKDVELRCDPISGHTALYWYRQSLGQGLEFLIYFQGNSAPDKSGLPSDRFSAERTGGSVSTLTIQRTQQEDSAVYLCASSPSTGRGQPQHFGDGTRLSIL.

As concerns this clonotype: It may be a read error: a sequence one base away is much more abundant. V is TRBV6-2 or TRBV6-3 and J is TRBJ1-5; D possibly corresponds to TRBD1 (5 bases). This CDR3 has 14 residues. The germline V gene encodes CDR1 MNHEY and CDR2 SVGEGT. As DNA, the CDR3 is TGTGCCAGCAGCCCGACAGCCAGCAATCAGTCCCAGCATTTT. This codes for CASSPTASNQSQHF.

This clonotype came up a few times. The chain carries TRBV7-2 and TRBJ1-2; possibly TRBD1 for D (6 bases). Germline V gives CDR1 SGHTA, CDR2 FQGNSA. V lost 10 bases, J lost 4 bases, and 16 bases lay in between. The CDR3 has 13 amino acids. CDR3 DNA: TGTGCCACCGACAACAGGGAACCCTATGGCTACACCTTC. Residues: CATDNREPYGYTF.

This clonotype was picked up many times. The chain employs TRBV19 and TRBJ2-7; D tentatively reads TRBD1 or TRBD2 (5 bases each). Trimming took 4 bases from V and 7 from J, leaving 17 bases between them. Germline CDR1 and CDR2: LNHDA and SQIVND (reference sequence). This CDR3 has 14 residues. The CDR3 here is CASSTNWGSWEQYF. The DNA for the CDR3 is TGTGCCAGTAGTACCAACTGGGGGTCGTGGGAGCAGTACTTC.

This clonotype appeared a few times. The chain joins TRBV4-3 to TRBJ2-2; TRBD2 matches 11 bases. CDR3 length equals 16 residues. V gave up 3 bases and J gave up 4 bases; unmatched junction bases: 4. CDR1 is LGHNA, CDR2 YSLEER, per germline. The CDR3 loop is CASSHELAGVTGELFF. DNA of the CDR3: TGCGCCAGCAGCCATGAACTAGCGGGAGTCACCGGGGAGCTGTTTTTT.

This chain uses TRBV6-6 with TRBJ1-5, with TRBD1 as a possible D gene (5 bases). Germline lookup yields CDR1 MNHNY and CDR2 SVGAGI (reference sequence). This CDR3 region has 15 residues. Deletions cut 0 bases from V and 4 bases from J, with 10 bases between. The CDR3 region has the DNA TGTGCCAGCAGTTACTCGGGAGGGGAGAATCAGCCCCAGCATTTT. Translation gives CASSYSGGENQPQHF.

This clonotype was seen many times. The chain employs TRBV20-1 and TRBJ1-1; possible D gene TRBD1, 6 bases. This CDR3 has 14 amino acids. Looked up from germline, CDR1 is DFQATT and CDR2 is SNEGSKA (reference sequence). V was cut by 3 bases and J by 5 bases, with 16 bases left in between. The CDR3 protein is CSASSGQGHTEAFF. In DNA form, the CDR3 reads TGCAGTGCTAGCTCCGGCCAGGGGCATACTGAAGCTTTCTTT.